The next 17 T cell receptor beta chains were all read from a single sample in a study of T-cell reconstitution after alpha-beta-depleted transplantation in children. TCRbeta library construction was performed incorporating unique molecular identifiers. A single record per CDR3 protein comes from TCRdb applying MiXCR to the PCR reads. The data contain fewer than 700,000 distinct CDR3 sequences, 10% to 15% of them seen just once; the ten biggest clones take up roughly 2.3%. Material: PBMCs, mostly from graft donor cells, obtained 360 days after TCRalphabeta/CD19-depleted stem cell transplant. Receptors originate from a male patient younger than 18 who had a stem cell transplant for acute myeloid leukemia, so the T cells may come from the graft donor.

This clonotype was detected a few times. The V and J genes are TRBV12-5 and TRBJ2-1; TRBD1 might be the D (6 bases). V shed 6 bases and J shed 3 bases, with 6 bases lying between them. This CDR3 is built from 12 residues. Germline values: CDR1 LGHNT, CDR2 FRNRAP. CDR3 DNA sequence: TGTGCTAGTGGGACAGGCTACAATGAGCAGTTCTTC. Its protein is CASGTGYNEQFF.

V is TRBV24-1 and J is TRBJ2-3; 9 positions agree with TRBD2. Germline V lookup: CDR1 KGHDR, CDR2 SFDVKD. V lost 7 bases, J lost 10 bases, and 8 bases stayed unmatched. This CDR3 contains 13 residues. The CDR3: CATSVNSGSSQYF. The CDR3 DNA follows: TGTGCCACCAGCGTAAATAGCGGGAGTTCGCAGTATTTT.

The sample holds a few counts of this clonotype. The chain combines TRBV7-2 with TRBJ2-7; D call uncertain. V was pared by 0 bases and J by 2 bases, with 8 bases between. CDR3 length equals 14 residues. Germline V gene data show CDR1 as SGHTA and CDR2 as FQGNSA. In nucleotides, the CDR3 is TGTGCCAGCAGCTTAGCGAATCAGGCCTACGAGCAGTACTTC. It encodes CASSLANQAYEQYF.

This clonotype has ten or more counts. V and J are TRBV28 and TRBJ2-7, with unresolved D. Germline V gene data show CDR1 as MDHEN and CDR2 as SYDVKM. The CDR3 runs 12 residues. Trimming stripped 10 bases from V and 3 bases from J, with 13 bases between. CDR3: CATQSTLYEQYF. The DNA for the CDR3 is TGTGCCACCCAGTCGACTCTCTACGAGCAGTACTTC.

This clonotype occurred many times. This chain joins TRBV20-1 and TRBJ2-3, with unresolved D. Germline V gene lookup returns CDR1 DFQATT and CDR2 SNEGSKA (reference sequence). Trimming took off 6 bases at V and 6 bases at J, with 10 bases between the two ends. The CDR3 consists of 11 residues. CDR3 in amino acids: CSAARPDTQYF. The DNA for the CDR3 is TGCAGTGCGGCACGACCCGATACGCAGTATTTT.

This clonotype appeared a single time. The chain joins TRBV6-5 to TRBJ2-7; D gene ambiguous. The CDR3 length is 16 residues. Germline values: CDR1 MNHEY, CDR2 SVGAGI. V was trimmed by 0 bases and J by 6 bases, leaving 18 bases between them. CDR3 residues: CASSYSSWALAGEQYF. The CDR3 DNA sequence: TGTGCCAGCAGTTACTCGAGCTGGGCCCTGGCAGGCGAGCAGTACTTC.

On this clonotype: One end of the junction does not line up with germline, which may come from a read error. CDR3: CANSQDSSRGNNEQFF. The DNA for the CDR3 is TGCGCCAACAGCCAAGATTCTAGCCGAGGAAACAATGAGCAGTTCTTC. This sequence joins TRBV4-3 and TRBJ2-1; TRBD2 might be the D (5 bases). The CDR3 extends over 16 amino acids. Germline lookup yields CDR1 LGHNA and CDR2 YSLEER.

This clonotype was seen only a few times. CDR3 nucleotide sequence: TGTGCCAGCAGCAACCGACAGGGGCACACAGATACGCAGTATTTT. It specifies CASSNRQGHTDTQYF. The chain combines TRBV7-2 with TRBJ2-3; 8 nucleotides align to TRBD1. With 5 bases clipped from V and 2 bases from J, the junction kept 6 bases outside the gene matches. Germline CDR1 SGHTA, CDR2 FQGNSA. CDR3 length: 15 residues.

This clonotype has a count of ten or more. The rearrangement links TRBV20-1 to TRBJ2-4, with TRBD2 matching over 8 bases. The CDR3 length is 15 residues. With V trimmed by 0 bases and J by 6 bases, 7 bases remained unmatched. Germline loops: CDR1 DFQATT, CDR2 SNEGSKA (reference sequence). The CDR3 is CSARDGVAGTNIQYF. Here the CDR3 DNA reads TGCAGTGCTAGAGATGGGGTAGCGGGAACAAACATTCAGTACTTC.

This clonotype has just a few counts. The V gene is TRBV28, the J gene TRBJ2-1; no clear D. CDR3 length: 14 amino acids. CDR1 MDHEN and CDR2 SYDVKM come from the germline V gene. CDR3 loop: CGSKRPLGRNEQFF. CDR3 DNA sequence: TGTGGGTCGAAAAGACCGCTGGGTCGGAATGAGCAGTTCTTC. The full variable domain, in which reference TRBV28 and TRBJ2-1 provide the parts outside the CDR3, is DVKVTQSSRYLVKRTGEKVFLECVQDMDHENMFWYRQDPGLGLRLIYFSYDVKMKEKGDIPEGYSVSREKKERFSLILESASTNQTSMYLCGSKRPLGRNEQFFGPGTRLTVL.

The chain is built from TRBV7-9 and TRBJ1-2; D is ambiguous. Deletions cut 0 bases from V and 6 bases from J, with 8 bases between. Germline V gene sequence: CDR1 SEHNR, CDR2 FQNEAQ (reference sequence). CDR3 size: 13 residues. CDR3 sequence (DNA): TGTGCCAGCAGCTTAGCGCACGGGGATGGCTACACCTTC. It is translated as CASSLAHGDGYTF.

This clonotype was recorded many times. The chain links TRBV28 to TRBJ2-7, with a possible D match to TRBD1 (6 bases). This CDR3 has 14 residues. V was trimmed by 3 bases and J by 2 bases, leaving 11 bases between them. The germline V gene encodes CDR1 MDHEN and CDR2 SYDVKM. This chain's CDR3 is CASSFDRLTYEQYF. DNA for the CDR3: TGTGCCAGCAGTTTCGACAGGCTAACCTACGAGCAGTACTTC. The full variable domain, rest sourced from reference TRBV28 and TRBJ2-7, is DVKVTQSSRYLVKRTGEKVFLECVQDMDHENMFWYRQDPGLGLRLIYFSYDVKMKEKGDIPEGYSVSREKKERFSLILESASTNQTSMYLCASSFDRLTYEQYFGPGTRLTVT.

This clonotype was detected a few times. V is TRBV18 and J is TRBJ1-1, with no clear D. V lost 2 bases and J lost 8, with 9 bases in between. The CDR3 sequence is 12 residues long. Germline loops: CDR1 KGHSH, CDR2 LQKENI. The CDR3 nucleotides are TGTGCCAGCTCACCAAGGCATACCGAAGCTTTCTTT. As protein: CASSPRHTEAFF.

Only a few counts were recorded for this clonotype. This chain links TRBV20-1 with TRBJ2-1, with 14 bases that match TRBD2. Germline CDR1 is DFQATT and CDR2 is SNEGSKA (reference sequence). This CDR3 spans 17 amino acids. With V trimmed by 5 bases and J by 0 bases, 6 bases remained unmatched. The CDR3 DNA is TGCAGTGCTCTGACTAGCGGGAGGGCCCTCTCCTACAATGAGCAGTTCTTC. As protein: CSALTSGRALSYNEQFF.

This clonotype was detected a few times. The CDR3 is CATSREEREVYEQYF. The CDR3 DNA reads as TGTGCCACCAGCAGAGAAGAGCGGGAGGTCTACGAGCAGTACTTC. The genes are TRBV15 and TRBJ2-7, with 9 bases matching TRBD2. CDR1 and CDR2 from the germline V gene are LNHNV and YYDKDF (reference sequence). J lost 3 bases, V lost 0 bases, and 3 bases had no gene match. The CDR3 runs 15 residues. Full variable domain (remainder filled in from reference TRBV15 and TRBJ2-7): DAMVIQNPRYQVTQFGKPVTLSCSQTLNHNVMYWYQQKSSQAPKLLFHYYDKDFNNEADTPDNFQSRRPNTSFCFLDIRSPGLGDTAMYLCATSREEREVYEQYFGPGTRLTVT.

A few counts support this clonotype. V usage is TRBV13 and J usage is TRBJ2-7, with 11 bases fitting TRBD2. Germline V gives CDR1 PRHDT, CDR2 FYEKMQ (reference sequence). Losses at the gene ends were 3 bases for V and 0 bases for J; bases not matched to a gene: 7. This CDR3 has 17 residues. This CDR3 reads CASSFGLAGMSSYEQYF. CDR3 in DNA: TGTGCCAGCAGCTTTGGACTAGCGGGTATGAGCTCCTACGAGCAGTACTTC. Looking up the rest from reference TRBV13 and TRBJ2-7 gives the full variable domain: AAGVIQSPRHLIKEKRETATLKCYPIPRHDTVYWYQQGPGQDPQFLISFYEKMQSDKGSIPDRFSAQQFSDYHSELNMSSLELGDSALYFCASSFGLAGMSSYEQYFGPGTRLTVT.

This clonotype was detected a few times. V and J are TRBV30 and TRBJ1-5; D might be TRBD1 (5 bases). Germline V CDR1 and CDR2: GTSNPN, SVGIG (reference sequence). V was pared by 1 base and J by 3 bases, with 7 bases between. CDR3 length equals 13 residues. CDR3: CAWSAGTNQPQHF. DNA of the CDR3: TGTGCCTGGAGTGCAGGGACCAATCAGCCCCAGCATTTT.